These T cell receptor beta chains were read from a single sample in a study of blood T cell repertoires in COVID-19. Data came from immunoSEQ multiplex PCR; TCRdb stores just in-frame clones and leaves some out. The sample lists about 270,000 clones, more than 70% occurring once. The sample comprised peripheral blood. Receptors originate from a man at least 80 years old with acute or convalescent COVID-19. CDR3s include the opening cysteine and the closing phenylalanine or tryptophan. The D gene is left open where the match is weak. Expanded clones get a size class; other rows say once, few or many, or leave the size out.

d_call: TRBD1
clone_size: -
v_call: TRBV24-1
j_call: TRBJ2-3
cdr3_aa: CATSDMGQGQDTQYF
cdr3_nt: TGTGCCACCAGTGATATGGGACAGGGGCAAGATACGCAGTATTTT

d_call: -
clone_size: -
v_call: TRBV7-6
j_call: TRBJ1-4
cdr3_aa: CASSLGGQKGVKTNEKLFF
cdr3_nt: TGTGCCAGCAGCTTAGGCGGACAGAAGGGGGTGAAAACTAATGAAAAACTGTTTTTT

d_call: -
clone_size: -
v_call: TRBV28
j_call: TRBJ2-5
cdr3_aa: CASGSVGLQETQYF
cdr3_nt: TGTGCCAGTGGTTCGGTCGGACTGCAAGAGACCCAGTACTTC

d_call: TRBD1
clone_size: -
v_call: TRBV9
j_call: TRBJ1-1
cdr3_aa: CASSVGTGPREAFF
cdr3_nt: TGTGCCAGCAGCGTTGGGACAGGGCCTAGGGAAGCTTTCTTT

d_call: -
clone_size: -
v_call: TRBV28
j_call: TRBJ1-4
cdr3_aa: CASSGFPGGEKLFF
cdr3_nt: TGTGCCAGCAGCGGATTTCCCGGAGGGGAAAAACTGTTTTTT

d_call: TRBD1
clone_size: -
v_call: TRBV18
j_call: TRBJ1-1
cdr3_aa: CASSPTGLGTEAFF
cdr3_nt: TGTGCCAGCTCACCGACAGGGTTAGGTACTGAAGCTTTCTTT

d_call: TRBD1
clone_size: -
v_call: TRBV3-1/TRBV3-2
j_call: TRBJ1-4
cdr3_aa: CASSLPARQGNEKLFF
cdr3_nt: TGTGCCAGCAGCCTCCCCGCACGACAGGGGAATGAAAAACTGTTTTTT

d_call: -
clone_size: -
v_call: TRBV10-1
j_call: TRBJ2-5
cdr3_aa: CASSDSRDFPRETQYF
cdr3_nt: TGCGCCAGCAGTGATTCCCGGGACTTCCCGCGGGAGACCCAGTACTTC

d_call: -
clone_size: -
v_call: TRBV18
j_call: TRBJ1-1
cdr3_aa: CASSPMEDTEAFF
cdr3_nt: TGTGCCAGCTCACCTATGGAGGACACTGAAGCTTTCTTT

d_call: TRBD1
clone_size: -
v_call: TRBV6-1
j_call: TRBJ2-7
cdr3_aa: CASSEFGQGIYEQYF
cdr3_nt: TGTGCCAGCAGTGAATTCGGACAGGGGATCTACGAGCAGTACTTC

d_call: TRBD2
clone_size: -
v_call: TRBV9
j_call: TRBJ2-2
cdr3_aa: CASREAGGSANTGELFF
cdr3_nt: TGTGCCAGCAGGGAGGCGGGAGGTTCAGCGAACACCGGGGAGCTGTTTTTT

d_call: TRBD1
clone_size: -
v_call: TRBV9
j_call: TRBJ2-7
cdr3_aa: CASSPSGQGAYEQYF
cdr3_nt: TGTGCCAGCAGCCCGTCGGGACAGGGGGCCTACGAGCAGTACTTC

d_call: -
clone_size: -
v_call: TRBV5-4
j_call: TRBJ1-2
cdr3_aa: CASSLEQGVYGYTF
cdr3_nt: TGTGCCAGCAGCTTGGAACAGGGTGTCTATGGCTACACCTTC

d_call: TRBD2
clone_size: -
v_call: TRBV2
j_call: TRBJ2-5
cdr3_aa: CASSTTSGNQETQYF
cdr3_nt: TGTGCCAGCAGTACGACTAGCGGGAACCAAGAGACCCAGTACTTC

d_call: -
clone_size: -
v_call: TRBV5-1
j_call: TRBJ2-5
cdr3_aa: CASSPWSAEETQYF
cdr3_nt: TGCGCCAGCAGCCCCTGGAGTGCCGAAGAGACCCAGTACTTC

d_call: TRBD2
clone_size: -
v_call: TRBV5-8
j_call: TRBJ2-3
cdr3_aa: CASGPVGGRMTDTQYF
cdr3_nt: TGTGCCAGCGGCCCCGTGGGGGGGAGAATGACAGATACGCAGTATTTT

d_call: TRBD1
clone_size: -
v_call: TRBV2
j_call: TRBJ2-4
cdr3_aa: CASSGQGAAKNIQYF
cdr3_nt: TGTGCCAGCAGCGGTCAGGGGGCGGCCAAAAACATTCAGTACTTC

d_call: -
clone_size: -
v_call: TRBV19
j_call: TRBJ2-1
cdr3_aa: CASSIESSYNEQFF
cdr3_nt: TGTGCCAGTAGTATTGAGAGCTCCTACAATGAGCAGTTCTTC

d_call: -
clone_size: -
v_call: TRBV27
j_call: TRBJ1-5
cdr3_aa: CASSFDYSNQPQHF
cdr3_nt: TGTGCCAGCAGTTTTGACTATAGCAATCAGCCCCAGCATTTT

d_call: -
clone_size: -
v_call: TRBV5-1
j_call: TRBJ1-1
cdr3_aa: CASNEGLPNTEAFF
cdr3_nt: TGCGCCAGCAACGAGGGACTGCCGAACACTGAAGCTTTCTTT

d_call: -
clone_size: -
v_call: TRBV6-5
j_call: TRBJ1-6
cdr3_aa: CASRRQNYNSPLHF
cdr3_nt: TGTGCCAGCAGACGACAGAACTATAATTCACCCCTCCACTTT

d_call: TRBD1
clone_size: few
v_call: TRBV24-1
j_call: TRBJ2-7
cdr3_aa: CATSGTGAVDEQYF
cdr3_nt: TGTGCCACCAGTGGAACAGGGGCCGTCGACGAGCAGTACTTC

d_call: -
clone_size: -
v_call: TRBV15
j_call: TRBJ1-2
cdr3_aa: CATSRGGLQGGGYTF
cdr3_nt: TGTGCCACCAGCAGAGGCGGGTTACAGGGCGGAGGCTACACCTTC

d_call: -
clone_size: few
v_call: TRBV3-1/TRBV3-2
j_call: TRBJ1-1
cdr3_aa: CASSQGGTGAFF
cdr3_nt: TGTGCCAGCAGCCAAGGGGGGACTGGAGCTTTCTTT

d_call: -
clone_size: once
v_call: TRBV5-1
j_call: TRBJ2-7
cdr3_aa: CASSFGGRDYEQYF
cdr3_nt: TGCGCCAGCAGCTTCGGAGGCCGGGACTACGAGCAGTACTTC

d_call: -
clone_size: once
v_call: TRBV27
j_call: TRBJ2-1
cdr3_aa: CASSAGFHEQFF
cdr3_nt: TGTGCCAGCAGTGCCGGGTTCCATGAGCAGTTCTTC

d_call: -
clone_size: -
v_call: TRBV7-2
j_call: TRBJ2-7
cdr3_aa: CATKPRGIYEQYF
cdr3_nt: TGTGCCACCAAGCCCAGGGGTATCTACGAGCAGTACTTC

d_call: -
clone_size: -
v_call: TRBV2
j_call: TRBJ2-1
cdr3_aa: CASSRYNEQFF
cdr3_nt: TGTGCCAGCAGCAGGTACAATGAGCAGTTCTTC

d_call: TRBD1
clone_size: -
v_call: TRBV11-2
j_call: TRBJ2-3
cdr3_aa: CASSLRSSGTGRYTDTQYF
cdr3_nt: TGTGCCAGCAGCTTAAGAAGTTCGGGGACAGGGAGATACACAGATACGCAGTATTTT

d_call: TRBD1
clone_size: -
v_call: TRBV5-5
j_call: TRBJ2-7
cdr3_aa: CASSFSGTGDYEQYF
cdr3_nt: TGTGCCAGCAGCTTTTCCGGGACAGGGGATTACGAGCAGTACTTC

d_call: -
clone_size: -
v_call: TRBV11-2
j_call: TRBJ2-7
cdr3_aa: CASSSPTRSGEQYF
cdr3_nt: TGTGCCAGCAGCTCTCCGACACGGTCGGGAGAGCAGTACTTC

d_call: TRBD1
clone_size: -
v_call: TRBV24-1
j_call: TRBJ1-3
cdr3_aa: CATSDFWDRVLFSGNTIYF
cdr3_nt: TGTGCCACCAGTGATTTTTGGGACAGGGTTTTGTTCTCTGGAAACACCATATATTTT

d_call: TRBD1
clone_size: -
v_call: TRBV6-5
j_call: TRBJ1-2
cdr3_aa: CASSYSSGGPNYGYTF
cdr3_nt: TGTGCCAGCAGTTACTCTTCAGGGGGGCCTAACTATGGCTACACCTTC

d_call: -
clone_size: -
v_call: TRBV6-1
j_call: TRBJ2-2
cdr3_aa: CASSERSRATGELFF
cdr3_nt: TGTGCCAGCAGTGAAAGGAGCAGGGCGACCGGGGAGCTGTTTTTT

d_call: -
clone_size: -
v_call: TRBV5-1
j_call: TRBJ2-3
cdr3_aa: CASSLVPSGARSTDTQYF
cdr3_nt: TGCGCCAGCAGCTTGGTGCCCAGCGGAGCGCGGAGCACAGATACGCAGTATTTT

d_call: TRBD1
clone_size: -
v_call: TRBV7-6
j_call: TRBJ1-4
cdr3_aa: CASSFEPGQVDEKLFF
cdr3_nt: TGTGCCAGCAGCTTCGAACCGGGACAGGTCGATGAAAAACTGTTTTTT

d_call: -
clone_size: -
v_call: TRBV21-1
j_call: TRBJ1-2
cdr3_aa: CASAQPRVRDGYTF
cdr3_nt: TGTGCCAGCGCCCAACCGAGGGTACGGGATGGCTACACCTTC

d_call: -
clone_size: -
v_call: TRBV28
j_call: TRBJ2-5
cdr3_aa: CASRAGSGGTQYF
cdr3_nt: TGTGCCAGCAGGGCGGGCAGTGGCGGGACCCAGTACTTC

d_call: TRBD1
clone_size: -
v_call: TRBV18
j_call: TRBJ1-1
cdr3_aa: CASSPGQINTEAFF
cdr3_nt: TGTGCCAGCTCACCGGGACAGATCAACACTGAAGCTTTCTTT

d_call: -
clone_size: -
v_call: TRBV19
j_call: TRBJ2-7
cdr3_aa: CASSTGQSRYEQYF
cdr3_nt: TGTGCCAGTAGCACCGGACAGTCTAGGTACGAGCAGTACTTC